This note documents a single TCR beta chain sequence. The data are from a study of blood T cell repertoires in COVID-19. Profiled with immunoSEQ multiplex PCR; TCRdb holds only in-frame clones, not every one. Of about 320,000 clones in the sample, around 84% were seen once. This CDR3 spans 14 amino acids. Germline V lookup: CDR1 MNHEY, CDR2 SVGAGI. With 6 bases removed from V and 5 bases from J, the gap between germline ends came to 13 bases. What was sequenced was PBMCs or T cells enriched from blood (not recorded which). The source of this sequence is a woman in her twenties or thirties who had been exposed to COVID-19. V gene TRBV6-5 combines with J gene TRBJ2-2; tentatively, D is TRBD2 (5 bases). The DNA of the CDR3 is TGTGCCAGCAGCCCACCCCGGGGAACCGGGGAGCTGTTTTTT. Its protein is CASSPPRGTGELFF.